In its sample, the clone carrying this T cell receptor beta chain was seen many times. What it binds is not known. The CDR3 length is 12 residues. Germline V gives CDR1 SGHTA, CDR2 FQGNSA. V gave up 3 bases and J gave up 4 bases, with 7 bases separating them. The sample originates from a study of spatial heterogeneity in lung cancer. The time point here: sample taken at primary tumor resection. Patients with untreated early-stage non-small cell lung cancer, numbering approximately 70, were the donors. Whole RNA was taken from tumor, nontumor lung or frozen PBMC; it was then sequenced unsorted. TCRdb re-derived calls from the 5' RACE reads in MiXCR, one entry per CDR3 protein. The table records about 28,000 distinct CDR3 sequences, approximately 6.9% of them present only once. General study results and limits: Tumor mutation count correlated with how many alpha and beta TCRs expanded intratumorally. In tumor T cells, estimated coverage reached around 7% for alpha chains and about 12% for beta chains.

V and J are TRBV7-2 and TRBJ2-7, with TRBD1 as a possible D gene (5 bases). The source of this sequence is a male donor with early-stage non-small cell lung cancer. Sequencing was performed on lung tumor tissue, taken at surgery. CDR3 sequence: CASSFQGYEQYF. For the CDR3, the DNA is TGTGCCAGCAGCTTTCAGGGTTACGAGCAGTACTTC. Using reference TRBV7-2 and TRBJ2-7 for the parts outside the CDR3, the full variable domain is GAGVSQSPSNKVTEKGKDVELRCDPISGHTALYWYRQSLGQGLEFLIYFQGNSAPDKSGLPSDRFSAERTGGSVSTLTIQRTQQEDSAVYLCASSFQGYEQYFGPGTRLTVT.